This T cell receptor (beta chain) comes out of a study of blood T cell repertoires in COVID-19. As for the study in general: COVID-19 samples, acute and convalescent, were from the United States, Italy and Spain.

The CDR3 runs 13 residues. The ends were cut back, 5 bases at V and 4 bases at J, with 11 bases in the middle. CDR1 ENHRY and CDR2 SYGVKD come from the germline V gene. Repertoires were generated with immunoSEQ multiplex PCR, while TCRdb's copy carries only in-frame clones and drops some. The top ten clones hold approximately 7% of a sample with 200,000 to 250,000 clones, approximately 80% of them seen once. This receptor was taken from a woman aged 50 to 60 with acute or convalescent COVID-19. The sample taken for sequencing was peripheral blood. The chain carries TRBV10-3 and TRBJ1-2; D possibly corresponds to TRBD1 (6 bases). For the CDR3, the DNA is TGTGCCATCAGTTTGGGAGGGGGCTATGGCTACACCTTC. Its protein is CAISLGGGYGYTF.